This TCR beta chain came from a study of blood T cell repertoires in COVID-19. For the study at large: T cells, B-cell-depleted T cells, or PBMCs supplied cDNA or gDNA.

Germline V lookup: CDR1 MRHNA, CDR2 SNTAGT. CDR3 length: 14 amino acids. V lost 8 bases to trimming and J lost 4 bases; unmatched junction nucleotides: 10. Assay: immunoSEQ multiplex PCR; the TCRdb copy retains only in-frame clones and omits some. This table holds 95,000 to 150,000 clones, 84% found once. Cohorts were assigned according to the clinical history that participants reported. This clone came up a few times. Sequenced sample: PBMCs or T cells enriched from blood (not recorded which). The chain carries TRBV6-4 and TRBJ1-1; the match to TRBD1 covers 7 bases. The sequence was obtained from a young woman who had recovered from COVID-19. The DNA of the CDR3 is TGTGCCAGCCGCGGACAGGCCGGGGGCACTGAAGCTTTCTTT. It encodes CASRGQAGGTEAFF.